These 12 T cell receptor beta chains were all obtained from the same sample, sequenced in a study of T cells in localized non-small cell lung cancer. Only in-frame clones appear in the TCRdb table, and some are missing; sequencing was by immunoSEQ multiplex PCR. Of about 6,700 clones detected, 43% appear once; the ten largest clones hold more than 6.5%. Sequenced here: lung tumor tissue, sampled before any cancer treatment. The receptor source for this set is a man aged 35 to 69 with stage III lung adenocarcinoma.

This clone was picked up a small number of times. The chain links TRBV11-3 to TRBJ1-4; no clear D gene. Per the germline V gene, CDR1 is SGHNT and CDR2 is YENEEA. The CDR3 runs to 14 residues. V was shortened by 3 bases and J by 4 bases, with 9 bases between the two germline ends. The CDR3 DNA is TGTGCCAGCAGCTTTACGCAGGTTAATGAAAAACTGTTTTTT. Translated, it gives CASSFTQVNEKLFF. The full variable domain, in which reference TRBV11-3 and TRBJ1-4 provide the parts outside the CDR3, is EAGVVQSPRYKIIEKKQPVAFWCNPISGHNTLYWYLQNLGQGPELLIRYENEEAVDDSQLPKDRFSAERLKGVDSTLKIQPAELGDSAVYLCASSFTQVNEKLFFGSGTQLSVL.

The CDR3 region is CSVTGGPETQYF. DNA for the CDR3: TGCAGCGTAACAGGGGGCCCGGAGACCCAGTACTTC. This chain connects TRBV29-1 to TRBJ2-5; TRBD1 aligns across 9 bases. In germline, CDR1 is SQVTM, CDR2 ANQGSEA. V was clipped by 6 bases and J by 5 bases; unmatched bases: 4. The CDR3 has 12 amino acids.

This chain uses TRBV23-1 with TRBJ2-2; D is unresolved. Being an ORF, TRBV23-1 has a function that is uncertain. The CDR3 consists of 14 residues. The V end lost 6 bases, the J end lost 5 bases, and 13 bases lay between the germline ends. The CDR3 loop reads CASRRVVQTGELFF. CDR3 coding DNA: TGCGCCAGCAGACGGGTAGTTCAAACCGGGGAGCTGTTTTTT.

V and J are TRBV30 and TRBJ1-1, with D possibly TRBD1 on 6 matching bases. The CDR3 runs to 15 residues. Trimming pared 3 bases from V and 7 bases from J, leaving 21 bases between. Germline assignment: CDR1 GTSNPN and CDR2 SVGIG (reference sequence). The CDR3 is CAWSRGRTDAGEAFF. The CDR3, as DNA: TGTGCCTGGAGCCGCGGCCGGACAGACGCTGGTGAAGCTTTCTTT.

This clone was seen a few times. This chain connects TRBV6-7 to TRBJ2-5, with D perhaps TRBD2 (6 bases). TRBV6-7 qualifies as an ORF whose function is uncertain. This CDR3 spans 13 amino acids. V was clipped by 9 bases and J by 4 bases, with 15 bases between them. The CDR3 protein is CASGTPILETQYF. CDR3 coding DNA: TGTGCCAGTGGGACTCCGATTCTAGAGACCCAGTACTTC.

The chain combines TRBV11-3 with TRBJ1-3, with 9 bases lining up with TRBD1. The CDR3 length is 15 residues. Germline V gene sequence: CDR1 SGHNT, CDR2 YENEEA. The ends lost 5 bases at V and 4 bases at J; junction bases unmatched: 6. This CDR3 reads CASSPWTGAGNTIYF. CDR3 nucleotide sequence: TGTGCCAGCAGCCCCTGGACAGGGGCCGGAAACACCATATATTTT.

This chain links TRBV11-3 with TRBJ2-1; no clear D gene. Trimming stripped 5 bases from V and 8 bases from J, with 19 bases between. Germline lookup yields CDR1 SGHNT and CDR2 YENEEA. The length of the CDR3 is 15 residues. The CDR3 is CASSRSERWADEQFF. CDR3 DNA: TGTGCCAGCAGCCGTTCCGAGCGCTGGGCGGATGAGCAGTTCTTC.

In its sample, this clone was seen a few times. This rearrangement joins TRBV19 to TRBJ1-5; the match to TRBD1 covers 7 bases. CDR3 size: 15 residues. The V gene's germline CDR1 is LNHDA and CDR2 SQIVND (reference sequence). The J segment lost 11 bases and the V segment lost 7 bases, leaving 17 bases of the junction unmatched. The CDR3 region is CASMPGQTFFGAQHF. In DNA form, the CDR3 reads TGTGCCAGTATGCCGGGACAGACCTTTTTCGGGGCCCAGCATTTT. Supplemented by reference TRBV19 and TRBJ1-5, the full variable domain reads DGGITQSPKYLFRKEGQNVTLSCEQNLNHDAMYWYRQDPGQGLRLIYYSQIVNDFQKGDIAEGYSVSREKKESFPLTVTSAQKNPTAFYLCASMPGQTFFGAQHFGDGTRLSIL.

CDR3 sequence: CASSQDREEGNEKLFF. For the CDR3, the DNA is TGCGCCAGCAGCCAAGATCGGGAGGAGGGGAATGAAAAACTGTTTTTT. The chain is built from TRBV4-1 and TRBJ1-4; perhaps TRBD1 as D (5 bases). This CDR3 has 16 residues. Germline CDR1 is MGHRA and CDR2 is YSYEKL. V gave up 0 bases and J gave up 5 bases, with 13 bases separating them.

The rearrangement uses TRBV1 and TRBJ1-4; the D segment call TRBD1 is taken from the table without a DNA check. TRBV1 has pseudogene status. The CDR3 totals 14 residues. The CDR3 here is CASSQEQGSEKLFF. The CDR3 nucleotides are TGCGCCAGCAGCCAAGAGCAGGGTAGTGAAAAACTGTTTTTT.

This clone was observed a few times. The chain is built from TRBV9 and TRBJ1-1, with D perhaps matching TRBD1 (6 bases). Germline V gene data show CDR1 as SGDLS and CDR2 as YYNGEE. Trimming cost V 3 bases and J 5 bases, with 14 bases left between them. CDR3 length equals 14 residues. The CDR3 bases are TGTGCCAGCAGCGCCTTACAGGGTGGAACTGAAGCTTTCTTT. Amino acids: CASSALQGGTEAFF.

The chain is built from TRBV6-8 and TRBJ2-1, with D possibly TRBD2 on 5 matching bases. V lost 6 bases to trimming and J lost 7 bases, with 13 bases between them. CDR3 length equals 13 residues. Germline V gene data show CDR1 as MNHGY and CDR2 as SAAAGT. The DNA of the CDR3 is TGTGCCAGCAGCCGATCGGAGGTGAATGAGCAGTTCTTC. Its protein is CASSRSEVNEQFF.